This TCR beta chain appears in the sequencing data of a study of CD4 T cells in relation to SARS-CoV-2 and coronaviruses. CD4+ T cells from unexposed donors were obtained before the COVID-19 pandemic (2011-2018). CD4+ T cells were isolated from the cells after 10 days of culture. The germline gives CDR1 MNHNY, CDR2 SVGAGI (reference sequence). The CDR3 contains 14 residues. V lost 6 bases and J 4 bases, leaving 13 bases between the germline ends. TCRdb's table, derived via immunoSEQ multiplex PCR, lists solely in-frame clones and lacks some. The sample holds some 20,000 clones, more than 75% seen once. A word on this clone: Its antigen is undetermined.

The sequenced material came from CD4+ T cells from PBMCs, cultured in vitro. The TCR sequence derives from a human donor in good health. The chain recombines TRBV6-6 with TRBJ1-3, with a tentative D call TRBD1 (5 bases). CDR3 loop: CASRGSGSGNTIYF. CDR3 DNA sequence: TGTGCCAGCAGGGGCTCAGGGAGCGGAAACACCATATATTTT.